This T cell receptor beta chain was identified during a study of shared clonotypes between healthy human individuals. Note on this clone: The antigen is unknown. One base away lies a much larger clone, so this may be a sequencing read error.

Those who donated were healthy HIV-negative adults, with no recent acute infections or vaccinations reported. The CDR3 sequence is 13 residues long. Germline loops: CDR1 PRHDT, CDR2 FYEKMQ (reference sequence). Assay used: immunoSEQ multiplex PCR; TCRdb lists only in-frame clones, some missing. The sample includes 850,000 to 1,200,000 clones, approximately 70% of them seen just once. General study points: Clonotype sharing among donors was expected to depend on sequencing depth. Naive CD4 clonotypes were shared across a handful of donors at 4.5% to 6.5%. Rarefaction revealed incomplete sorted-subset sequencing despite large depth.

The chain joins TRBV13 to TRBJ2-7; no definite D call. Sequencing was carried out using memory CD4+ T cells sorted from blood. Subset denoted: CD45RA-negative fraction. The sequence was collected from a man between 18 and 35 years old in good health. The CDR3 DNA follows: TGTGCCAGCAGCTTCCTGGGGTCCTACGAGCGGTACTTC. It encodes CASSFLGSYERYF. Complete variable domain (other parts from reference TRBV13 and TRBJ2-7): AAGVIQSPRHLIKEKRETATLKCYPIPRHDTVYWYQQGPGQDPQFLISFYEKMQSDKGSIPDRFSAQQFSDYHSELNMSSLELGDSALYFCASSFLGSYERYFGPGTRLTVT.